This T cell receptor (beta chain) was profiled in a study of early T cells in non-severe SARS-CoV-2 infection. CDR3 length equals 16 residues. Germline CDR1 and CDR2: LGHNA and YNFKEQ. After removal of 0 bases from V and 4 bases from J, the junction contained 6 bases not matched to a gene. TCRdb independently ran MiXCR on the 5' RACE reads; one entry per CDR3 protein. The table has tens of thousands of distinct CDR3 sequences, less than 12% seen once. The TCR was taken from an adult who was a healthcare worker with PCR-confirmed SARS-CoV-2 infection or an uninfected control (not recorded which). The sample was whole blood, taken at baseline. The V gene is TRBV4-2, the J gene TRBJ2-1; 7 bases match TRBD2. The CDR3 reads CASSQEVTSSYNEQFF. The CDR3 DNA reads TGTGCCAGCAGCCAAGAAGTGACTAGCTCTTACAATGAGCAGTTCTTC.